Following are 16 T cell receptor beta chains from one sample sequenced in a study of blood T cell repertoires in COVID-19 (dated by TCRdb to 2018 to 2021). Library preparation was by the immunoSEQ multiplex PCR assay. The table comes from immuneACCESS by way of TCRdb, which keeps in-frame sequences with V and J called. Part of the clones is missing from these tables; in studies checked, under half for an unresolved V gene and the rest for unknown reasons. In all, the sample holds under 70,000 clones, and around 85% of those were seen once. The ten largest make up roughly 18% of the sample. Material: peripheral blood. The receptors were sampled from a man aged 55 to 70 with acute or convalescent COVID-19.

V usage is TRBV10-3 and J usage is TRBJ2-7; a possible D gene is TRBD1 (6 bases). CDR3 size: 16 residues. The germline V gene has CDR1 ENHRY and CDR2 SYGVKD. The V end lost 2 bases, the J end lost 0 bases, and 14 bases lay between the germline ends. The CDR3 protein is CAISEPTGFSSYEQYF. DNA for the CDR3: TGTGCCATCAGTGAGCCAACAGGGTTCAGCTCCTACGAGCAGTACTTC.

V gene TRBV5-4 combines with J gene TRBJ1-6; D gene unclear. Germline V lookup: CDR1 SGHNT, CDR2 YYREEE (reference sequence). V dropped 4 bases and J dropped 6 bases, with 8 bases sitting between them. This CDR3 is built from 13 residues. This chain's CDR3 is CASSQISNSPLHF. The DNA for the CDR3 is TGTGCCAGCAGCCAGATTTCTAATTCACCCCTCCACTTT.

The CDR3 spells CASSQDGQGTEAFF. The CDR3 region has the DNA TGCGCCAGCAGCCAAGATGGCCAGGGCACTGAAGCTTTCTTT. The V gene is TRBV4-3, the J gene TRBJ1-1; perhaps TRBD1 as D (5 bases). The V end lost 0 bases, the J end lost 4 bases, and 9 bases lay between the germline ends. CDR1 and CDR2 (germline): LGHNA, YSLEER. CDR3 length equals 14 residues.

The V and J genes are TRBV7-9 and TRBJ2-7; D remains ambiguous. CDR3 length: 13 amino acids. Germline lookup yields CDR1 SEHNR and CDR2 FQNEAQ (reference sequence). The V gene lost 5 bases and the J gene lost 1 base, with 9 bases spanning the gap. CDR3 amino acids: CASSPVSSYEQYF. The CDR3 DNA reads TGTGCCAGCAGCCCCGTCAGTTCCTACGAGCAGTACTTC.

The chain is built from TRBV5-4 and TRBJ2-6; 9 positions agree with TRBD1. Trimming took 1 base from V and 4 from J; bases not matched to a gene: 9. The CDR3 covers 18 residues. Germline V lookup: CDR1 SGHNT, CDR2 YYREEE (reference sequence). DNA of the CDR3: TGTGCCAGCAGCTTGTTCGGACAGGGGCTGCCCGGGGCCAACGTCCTGACTTTC. Amino acid sequence: CASSLFGQGLPGANVLTF.

V gene TRBV5-4 combines with J gene TRBJ1-1, with D possibly matching TRBD1 (6 bases). The V and J ends lost 1 base and 1 base respectively, with 11 bases between them. CDR1 SGHNT and CDR2 YYREEE come from the germline V gene (reference sequence). The CDR3 sequence is 15 residues long. CDR3 coding DNA: TGTGCCAGCAGCTTGACAGGGTCCAAGAACACTGAAGCTTTCTTT. Its protein is CASSLTGSKNTEAFF. The variable domain in full, with the rest retrieved from reference TRBV5-4 and TRBJ1-1, is ETGVTQSPTHLIKTRGQQVTLRCSSQSGHNTVSWYQQALGQGPQFIFQYYREEENGRGNFPPRFSGLQFPNYSSELNVNALELDDSALYLCASSLTGSKNTEAFFGQGTRLTVV.

The J gene is TRBJ2-4, the V gene TRBV7-9; TRBD2 aligns across 7 bases. The CDR3 loop spans 13 amino acids. Per the germline V gene, CDR1 is SEHNR and CDR2 is FQNEAQ (reference sequence). Trimming took 5 bases from V and 9 from J; bases not matched to a gene: 7. In DNA, the CDR3 is TGTGCCAGCAGCCCGCTGGGGGGGGGCATTCAGTACTTC. It codes for CASSPLGGGIQYF.

V is TRBV6-1 and J is TRBJ2-7, with 10 bases lining up with TRBD1. Trimming took 2 bases from V and 4 from J; bases not matched to a gene: 2. The germline V gene has CDR1 MNHNS and CDR2 SASEGT. CDR3 length: 14 residues. Written as DNA, the CDR3 is TGTGCCAGCAGTGAACCGGGACAGGGGTACGAGCAGTACTTC. Translation: CASSEPGQGYEQYF.

A few counts support this clone. The chain couples TRBV29-1 to TRBJ2-1, with D possibly matching TRBD1 (6 bases). The CDR3 consists of 14 residues. Trimming shortened V by 5 bases and J by 2 bases, and 13 bases separated the two germline ends. CDR1 is SQVTM, CDR2 ANQGSEA, per germline. For the CDR3, the DNA is TGCAGCGTTCGGGAAGGGGGAACCTACAATGAGCAGTTCTTC. It translates to CSVREGGTYNEQFF.

The chain has TRBV10-2 and TRBJ2-5; TRBD1 agrees at 9 bases. CDR1 and CDR2 from the germline V gene are WSHSY and SAAADI. This CDR3 region has 16 residues. V lost 3 bases and J lost 5; bases outside the gene matches: 10. CDR3 sequence: CASSDLQGALGETQYF. The CDR3 DNA is TGCGCCAGCAGTGACTTACAGGGGGCCTTAGGGGAGACCCAGTACTTC.

The chain uses TRBV28 and TRBJ2-5, with a tentative D call TRBD2 (7 bases). CDR1 and CDR2 (germline): MDHEN, SYDVKM. The CDR3 totals 15 residues. The V end lost 7 bases, the J end lost 0 bases, and 15 bases lay between the germline ends. The DNA for the CDR3 is TGTGCCAGCACCCAAGGGGGGGGGTACCAAGAGACCCAGTACTTC. Protein: CASTQGGGYQETQYF. Full variable domain (outside the CDR3, taken from reference TRBV28 and TRBJ2-5): DVKVTQSSRYLVKRTGEKVFLECVQDMDHENMFWYRQDPGLGLRLIYFSYDVKMKEKGDIPEGYSVSREKKERFSLILESASTNQTSMYLCASTQGGGYQETQYFGPGTRLLVL.

This clone was detected only once. The V call is TRBV5-1, the J call TRBJ2-7; TRBD2 aligns across 15 bases. V trimming: 3 bases; J trimming: 6 bases; junction bases outside the gene matches: 7. The CDR3 has 16 residues. Germline values: CDR1 SGHRS, CDR2 YFSETQ. The CDR3 protein is CASSWGLAGGASEQYF. The CDR3 DNA reads TGCGCCAGCAGCTGGGGACTAGCGGGAGGCGCGTCCGAGCAGTACTTC.

The chain uses TRBV28 and TRBJ2-7; 7 bases fit TRBD2. The CDR3 has 15 amino acids. Germline V lookup: CDR1 MDHEN, CDR2 SYDVKM. Germline trimming cut 7 bases from V and 2 bases from J; bases unmatched to any gene: 11. The CDR3 DNA is TGTGCCAGCACTTTCTCAGCGGGATTTACCTACGAGCAGTACTTC. It specifies CASTFSAGFTYEQYF.

The V and J genes are TRBV5-1 and TRBJ1-5; D gene uncertain. CDR3 length equals 15 residues. Trimming took 0 bases from V and 1 from J, leaving 8 bases between them. CDR1 is SGHRS, CDR2 YFSETQ, per germline. This chain's CDR3 is CASSLGSQSNQPQHF. The CDR3 DNA reads TGCGCCAGCAGCTTGGGGAGCCAGAGCAATCAGCCCCAGCATTTT.

The rearrangement uses TRBV7-9 and TRBJ1-1; D gene unclear. Germline values: CDR1 SEHNR, CDR2 FQNEAQ (reference sequence). The CDR3 runs to 13 residues. V dropped 6 bases and J dropped 4 bases, with 12 bases sitting between them. In DNA, the CDR3 is TGTGCCAGCAGACTCCTAGGGAGCACTGAAGCTTTCTTT. It specifies CASRLLGSTEAFF.

The chain carries TRBV12-3 or TRBV12-4 and TRBJ1-2; D gene uncertain. CDR3 length: 12 residues. V was pared by 6 bases and J by 2 bases, with 7 bases between. The CDR3 is CASSRENYGYTF. The CDR3 nucleotides are TGTGCCAGCAGCCGGGAGAACTATGGCTACACCTTC.